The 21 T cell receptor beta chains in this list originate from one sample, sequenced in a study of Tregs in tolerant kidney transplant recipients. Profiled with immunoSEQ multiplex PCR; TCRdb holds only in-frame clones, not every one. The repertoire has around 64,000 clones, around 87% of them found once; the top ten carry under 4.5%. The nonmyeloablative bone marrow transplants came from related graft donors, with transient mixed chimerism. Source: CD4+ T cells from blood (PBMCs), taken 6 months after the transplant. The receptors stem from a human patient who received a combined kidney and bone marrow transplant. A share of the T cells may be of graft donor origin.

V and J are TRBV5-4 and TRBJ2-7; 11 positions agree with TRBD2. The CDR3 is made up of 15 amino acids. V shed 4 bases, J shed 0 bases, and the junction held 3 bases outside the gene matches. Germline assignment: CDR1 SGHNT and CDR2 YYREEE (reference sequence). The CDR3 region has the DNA TGTGCCAGCAGCCCTAGCGGGGGGCGCTCCTACGAGCAGTACTTC. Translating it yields CASSPSGGRSYEQYF.

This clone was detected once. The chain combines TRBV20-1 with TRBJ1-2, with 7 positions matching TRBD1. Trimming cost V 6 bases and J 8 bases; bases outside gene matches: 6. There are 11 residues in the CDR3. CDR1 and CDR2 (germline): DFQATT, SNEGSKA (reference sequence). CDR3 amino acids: CSASPGGGYTF. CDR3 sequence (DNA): TGCAGTGCCAGCCCAGGGGGAGGCTACACCTTC.

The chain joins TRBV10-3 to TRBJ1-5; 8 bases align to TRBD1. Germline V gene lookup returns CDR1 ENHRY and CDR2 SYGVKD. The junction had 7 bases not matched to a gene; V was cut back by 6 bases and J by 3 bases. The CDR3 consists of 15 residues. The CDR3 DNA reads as TGTGCCATCAGGAACGACAGGGGCCCCAATCAGCCCCAGCATTTT. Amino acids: CAIRNDRGPNQPQHF.

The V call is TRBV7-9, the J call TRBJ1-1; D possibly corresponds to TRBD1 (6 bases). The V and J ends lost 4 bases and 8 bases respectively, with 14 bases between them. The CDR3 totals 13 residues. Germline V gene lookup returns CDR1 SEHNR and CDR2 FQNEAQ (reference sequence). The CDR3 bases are TGTGCCAGCAGCTACAAGGGACATCCGGAAGCTTTCTTT. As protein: CASSYKGHPEAFF.

The CDR3 DNA follows: TGTGCCAGCAGCGTAGGGGCCGGGATCTACGAGCAGTACTTC. Protein: CASSVGAGIYEQYF. The chain couples TRBV9 to TRBJ2-7; maybe TRBD2 (5 bases). CDR1 and CDR2 (germline): SGDLS, YYNGEE. The V end was cut by 0 bases, the J end by 3 bases, with 10 bases between. The CDR3 is 14 residues long.

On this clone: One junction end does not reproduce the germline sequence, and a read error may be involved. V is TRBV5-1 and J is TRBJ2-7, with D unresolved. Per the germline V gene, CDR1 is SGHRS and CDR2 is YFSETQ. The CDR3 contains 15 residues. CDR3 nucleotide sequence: TGCGCCAGCAGCTTGGGTGGTCAAGACTCCCACGAGCAGTACTTC. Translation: CASSLGGQDSHEQYF.

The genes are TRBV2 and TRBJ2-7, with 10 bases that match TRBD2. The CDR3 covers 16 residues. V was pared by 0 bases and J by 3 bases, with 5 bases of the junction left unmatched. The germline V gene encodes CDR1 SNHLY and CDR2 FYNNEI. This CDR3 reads CASSEARLAGFYEQYF. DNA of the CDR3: TGTGCCAGCAGTGAAGCTCGACTAGCGGGCTTCTACGAGCAGTACTTC. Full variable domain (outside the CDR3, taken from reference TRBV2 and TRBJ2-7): EPEVTQTPSHQVTQMGQEVILRCVPISNHLYFYWYRQILGQKVEFLVSFYNNEISEKSEIFDDQFSVERPDGSNFTLKIRSTKLEDSAMYFCASSEARLAGFYEQYFGPGTRLTVT.

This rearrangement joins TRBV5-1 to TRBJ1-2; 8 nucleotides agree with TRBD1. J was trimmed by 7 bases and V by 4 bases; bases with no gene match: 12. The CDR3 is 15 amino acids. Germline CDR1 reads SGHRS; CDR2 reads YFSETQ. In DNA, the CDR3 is TGCGCCAGCAGCCCAACCGGGACAGGTCCTATTGGCTACACCTTC. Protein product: CASSPTGTGPIGYTF.

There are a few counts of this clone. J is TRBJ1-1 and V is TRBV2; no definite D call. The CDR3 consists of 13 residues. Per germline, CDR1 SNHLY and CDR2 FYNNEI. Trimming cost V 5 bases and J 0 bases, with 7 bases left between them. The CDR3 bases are TGTGCCAGCAGTCTACAGATGAACACTGAAGCTTTCTTT. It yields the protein CASSLQMNTEAFF.

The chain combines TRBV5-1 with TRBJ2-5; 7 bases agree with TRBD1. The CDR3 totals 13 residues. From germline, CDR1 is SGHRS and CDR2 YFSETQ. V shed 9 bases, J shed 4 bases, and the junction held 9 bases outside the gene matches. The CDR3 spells CATKTGRRETQYF. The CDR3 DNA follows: TGCGCCACCAAGACAGGGCGAAGAGAGACCCAGTACTTC.

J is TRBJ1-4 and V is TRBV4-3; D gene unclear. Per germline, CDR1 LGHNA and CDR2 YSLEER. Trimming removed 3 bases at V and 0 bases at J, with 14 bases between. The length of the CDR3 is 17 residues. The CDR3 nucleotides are TGCGCCAGCAGCCAGTCCCCACGAGTGGCAACTAATGAAAAACTGTTTTTT. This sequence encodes CASSQSPRVATNEKLFF.

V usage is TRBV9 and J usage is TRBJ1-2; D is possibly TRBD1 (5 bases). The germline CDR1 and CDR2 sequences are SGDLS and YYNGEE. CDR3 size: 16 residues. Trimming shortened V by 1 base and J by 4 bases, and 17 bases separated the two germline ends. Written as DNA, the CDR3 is TGTGCCAGCAGCGTATCGGCACAGGCAATTGCCTATGGCTACACCTTC. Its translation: CASSVSAQAIAYGYTF.

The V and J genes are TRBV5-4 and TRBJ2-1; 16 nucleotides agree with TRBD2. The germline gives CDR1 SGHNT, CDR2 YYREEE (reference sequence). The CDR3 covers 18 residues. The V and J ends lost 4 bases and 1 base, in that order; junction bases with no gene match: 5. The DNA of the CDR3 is TGTGCCAGCAGCCGGGGACTAGCGGGAGGGCGATCCTACAATGAGCAGTTCTTC. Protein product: CASSRGLAGGRSYNEQFF.

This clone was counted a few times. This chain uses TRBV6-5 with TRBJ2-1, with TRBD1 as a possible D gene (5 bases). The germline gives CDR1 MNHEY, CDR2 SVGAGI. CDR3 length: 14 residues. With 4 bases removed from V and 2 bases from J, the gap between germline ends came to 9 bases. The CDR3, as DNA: TGTGCCAGCAGTTTGAAGGGGCCCTACAATGAGCAGTTCTTC. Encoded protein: CASSLKGPYNEQFF.

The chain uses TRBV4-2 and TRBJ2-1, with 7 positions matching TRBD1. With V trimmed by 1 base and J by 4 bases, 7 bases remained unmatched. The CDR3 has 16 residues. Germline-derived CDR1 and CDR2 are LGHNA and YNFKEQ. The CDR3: CASSQAPTTGYNEQFF. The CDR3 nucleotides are TGTGCCAGCAGCCAAGCCCCCACGACAGGGTACAATGAGCAGTTCTTC.

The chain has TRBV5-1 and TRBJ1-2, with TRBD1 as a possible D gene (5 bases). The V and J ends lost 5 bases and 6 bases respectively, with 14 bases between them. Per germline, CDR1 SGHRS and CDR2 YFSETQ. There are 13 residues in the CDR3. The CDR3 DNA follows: TGCGCCAGCAGGTTCGGGGGGGTAAATGGCTACACCTTC. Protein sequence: CASRFGGVNGYTF.

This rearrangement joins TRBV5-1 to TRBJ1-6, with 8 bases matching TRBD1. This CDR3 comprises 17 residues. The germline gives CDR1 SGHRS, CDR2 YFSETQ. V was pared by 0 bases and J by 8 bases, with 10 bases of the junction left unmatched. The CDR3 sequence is CASSLGRTGHLYSPLHF. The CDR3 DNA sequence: TGCGCCAGCAGCTTGGGGCGGACAGGGCATCTTTATTCACCCCTCCACTTT. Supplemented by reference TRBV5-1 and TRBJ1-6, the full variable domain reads KAGVTQTPRYLIKTRGQQVTLSCSPISGHRSVSWYQQTPGQGLQFLFEYFSETQRNKGNFPGRFSGRQFSNSRSEMNVSTLELGDSALYLCASSLGRTGHLYSPLHFGNGTRLTVT.

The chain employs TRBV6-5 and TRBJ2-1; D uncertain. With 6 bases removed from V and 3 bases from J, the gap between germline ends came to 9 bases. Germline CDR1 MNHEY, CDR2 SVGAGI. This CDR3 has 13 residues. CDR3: CASRVRGYNEQFF. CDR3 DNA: TGTGCCAGCAGGGTGAGAGGCTACAATGAGCAGTTCTTC.

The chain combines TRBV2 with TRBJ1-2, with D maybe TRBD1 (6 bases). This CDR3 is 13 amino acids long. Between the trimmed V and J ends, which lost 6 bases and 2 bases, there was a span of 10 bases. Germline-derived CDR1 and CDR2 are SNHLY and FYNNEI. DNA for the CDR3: TGTGCCAGCAGGGATACAGGGAACTATGGCTACACCTTC. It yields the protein CASRDTGNYGYTF.

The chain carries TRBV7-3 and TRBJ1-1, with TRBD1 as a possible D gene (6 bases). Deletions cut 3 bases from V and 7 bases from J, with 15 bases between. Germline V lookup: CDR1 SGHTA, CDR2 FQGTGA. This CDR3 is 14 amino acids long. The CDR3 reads CASSFVGGAGEAFF. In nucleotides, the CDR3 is TGTGCCAGCAGCTTCGTGGGGGGGGCCGGTGAAGCTTTCTTT.

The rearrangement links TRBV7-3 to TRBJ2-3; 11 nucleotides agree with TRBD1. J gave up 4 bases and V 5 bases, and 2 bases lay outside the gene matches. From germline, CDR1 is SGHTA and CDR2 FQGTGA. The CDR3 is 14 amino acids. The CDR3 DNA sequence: TGTGCCAGCAGCAGGACAGGGGGCCCAGATACGCAGTATTTT. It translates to CASSRTGGPDTQYF.